The 2 T cell receptor beta chains listed next were all sequenced from one sample in a study of cytomegalovirus exposure and HLA in healthy donors (dated by TCRdb to 2016 to 2017). Libraries were prepared through the immunoSEQ multiplex PCR assay. For the multiplex PCR, a mixture combining 60 forward primers for TCR Vbeta segments and 13 reverse primers for TCR Jbeta segments was used. Here the immuneACCESS table is served through TCRdb, limited to in-frame sequences with V and J called. Missing clones are a known gap in these copies; in checked studies unresolved V genes cover under half, and the rest lacks a known reason. The sample table holds roughly 130,000 clones, of which around 8.5% were seen once. Under 5.5% of the sample is taken by the ten largest. The sample taken for sequencing was PBMCs. The origin of the receptors is a man in his forties in good health and CMV-seronegative.

The genes are TRBV5-8 and TRBJ2-6; D unclear. V was cut by 5 bases and J by 0 bases, with 9 bases left in between. The CDR3 loop spans 15 amino acids. Germline V gene lookup returns CDR1 SGHTS and CDR2 YDEGEE. The CDR3 nucleotides are TGTGCCAGCAGGGTAAGCCCCTCTGGGGCCAACGTCCTGACTTTC. This gives the protein CASRVSPSGANVLTF.

The chain couples TRBV6-1 to TRBJ2-7, with D possibly being TRBD2 (6 bases). Trimming took 1 base from V and 2 from J, leaving 12 bases between them. Germline lookup yields CDR1 MNHNS and CDR2 SASEGT. The CDR3 totals 15 residues. CDR3 loop: CASSEGPTGAYEQYF. DNA of the CDR3: TGTGCCAGCAGTGAAGGGCCGACGGGGGCCTACGAGCAGTACTTC.